Following are 15 T cell receptor beta chains from one sample sequenced in a study of blood T cell repertoires in COVID-19. Libraries were prepared by immunoSEQ multiplex PCR; TCRdb keeps only in-frame clonotypes and omits some of them. The data show roughly 280,000 clones, roughly nine tenths seen once. The sample comprised peripheral blood. The receptor set was obtained from a man younger than 35 with active or convalescent COVID-19.

This clone was found once. The chain joins TRBV6-5 to TRBJ1-1; 8 bases agree with TRBD1. The CDR3 is 14 amino acids. V dropped 6 bases and J dropped 0; count of bases not matched to a gene: 3. Germline V CDR1 and CDR2: MNHEY, SVGAGI. CDR3 nucleotide sequence: TGTGCCAGCAGCCAGACAGGGGTGAACACTGAAGCTTTCTTT. This codes for CASSQTGVNTEAFF.

The V and J genes are TRBV19 and TRBJ1-1; 11 positions match TRBD1. J lost 4 bases, V lost 5 bases, and 6 bases had no gene match. This CDR3 is built from 15 residues. Germline V gene sequence: CDR1 LNHDA, CDR2 SQIVND (reference sequence). CDR3 in amino acids: CASSPTGTGGTEAFF. CDR3 coding DNA: TGTGCCAGTAGTCCCACCGGGACAGGGGGCACTGAAGCTTTCTTT.

The rearrangement joins TRBV6-5 to TRBJ1-3, with D possibly being TRBD1 (6 bases). Germline assignment: CDR1 MNHEY and CDR2 SVGAGI. Trimming pared 10 bases from V and 0 bases from J, leaving 16 bases between. The CDR3 is 15 amino acids. CDR3 amino acids: CATGGTITSGNTIYF. CDR3 DNA sequence: TGTGCCACGGGTGGGACAATAACCTCTGGAAACACCATATATTTT.

This clone was seen only a few times. The CDR3 DNA reads as TGTGCCAGCAACCGAGCGGGGGGAAACACCGGGGAGCTGTTTTTT. Its protein product is CASNRAGGNTGELFF. The rearrangement links TRBV7-8 to TRBJ2-2, with 9 bases that match TRBD2. CDR3 length equals 15 residues. V lost 7 bases to trimming and J lost 2 bases; unmatched junction nucleotides: 5. CDR1 and CDR2 from the germline V gene are SGHVS and FQNEAQ.

V is TRBV30 and J is TRBJ1-2, with D perhaps matching TRBD1 (6 bases). Trimming removed 5 bases from V and 3 bases from J, with 10 bases in between. Germline V lookup: CDR1 GTSNPN, CDR2 SVGIG (reference sequence). CDR3 length equals 12 residues. CDR3 loop: CAWEGDDYGYTF. The CDR3 DNA sequence: TGTGCCTGGGAGGGGGACGACTATGGCTACACCTTC.

The V and J genes are TRBV12-3 or TRBV12-4 and TRBJ2-5; 7 positions agree with TRBD1. The CDR3 consists of 13 residues. The V gene end was trimmed by 6 bases and the J gene end by 3 bases; junction bases not matched to a gene: 4. CDR3 DNA: TGTGCCAGCAGAACCGGGACAGAAGAGACCCAGTACTTC. It encodes CASRTGTEETQYF.

The V and J genes are TRBV19 and TRBJ2-5; TRBD1 aligns across 9 bases. The CDR3 consists of 16 residues. Germline values: CDR1 LNHDA, CDR2 SQIVND (reference sequence). Germline trimming cut 3 bases from V and 4 bases from J; bases unmatched to any gene: 9. CDR3 DNA: TGTGCCAGTAGTATGGACAGGGGCGGGATAGGAGAGACCCAGTACTTC. Its protein is CASSMDRGGIGETQYF.

The rearrangement joins TRBV6-5 to TRBJ2-3, with TRBD2 matching over 8 bases. Unmatched junction bases numbered 11, after V lost 5 bases and J lost 7 bases. This CDR3 is built from 15 residues. Per germline, CDR1 MNHEY and CDR2 SVGAGI. The CDR3 DNA follows: TGTGCCAGCAGTCCGCCCGGGGGGGGGCTGTATACGCAGTATTTT. This sequence encodes CASSPPGGGLYTQYF.

V usage is TRBV10-3 and J usage is TRBJ2-6, with a tentative D call TRBD1 (6 bases). The CDR3 consists of 18 residues. V lost 6 bases to trimming and J lost 0 bases, with 18 bases between them. Looked up from germline, CDR1 is ENHRY and CDR2 is SYGVKD. The chain's CDR3 is CAIRDRPSRGSGANVLTF. The CDR3 DNA reads TGTGCCATCAGGGACAGACCATCAAGGGGCTCTGGGGCCAACGTCCTGACTTTC.

This sequence joins TRBV6-5 and TRBJ1-2, with TRBD1 identical over 8 bases. This CDR3 is built from 14 residues. Germline V gene data show CDR1 as MNHEY and CDR2 as SVGAGI. V dropped 5 bases and J dropped 8; count of bases not matched to a gene: 10. The DNA of the CDR3 is TGTGCCAGCAGTCGTAAGCAGGGGGCAGAGGGCTACACCTTC. Translated, it gives CASSRKQGAEGYTF.

J is TRBJ2-3 and V is TRBV6-5, with unresolved D. There are 15 residues in the CDR3. The germline CDR1 and CDR2 sequences are MNHEY and SVGAGI. The germline V and J ends were trimmed by 7 bases and 2 bases, with 16 bases remaining between them. In DNA, the CDR3 is TGTGCCAGCATTCGACCATCAGGTACCACAGATACGCAGTATTTT. Its translation is CASIRPSGTTDTQYF.

The rearrangement joins TRBV27 to TRBJ1-6; the match to TRBD1 covers 8 bases. V shed 8 bases, J shed 6 bases, and the junction held 12 bases outside the gene matches. The CDR3 is made up of 16 amino acids. Germline V CDR1 and CDR2: MNHEY, SMNVEV (reference sequence). CDR3 residues: CASGVQGANINSPLHF. The CDR3 DNA is TGTGCCAGCGGGGTTCAGGGGGCCAACATTAATTCACCCCTCCACTTT.

The chain carries TRBV4-3 and TRBJ1-4; weak D call: TRBD1 (5 bases). The CDR3 loop spans 18 amino acids. Trimming cost V 1 base and J 7 bases, with 22 bases left between them. CDR1 and CDR2 from the germline V gene are LGHNA and YSLEER. The CDR3: CASSQVQSPGIRAEKLFF. The CDR3 DNA reads TGCGCCAGCAGCCAAGTCCAGTCACCAGGGATAAGGGCTGAAAAACTGTTTTTT.

This clone was found once. The rearrangement uses TRBV19 and TRBJ2-1; D remains ambiguous. This CDR3 has 15 residues. The V gene lost 8 bases and the J gene lost 0 bases, with 14 bases spanning the gap. Germline CDR1 and CDR2: LNHDA and SQIVND (reference sequence). The CDR3 coding sequence is TGTGCCAGTTCATTGGGCCCCAGCTCCTACAATGAGCAGTTCTTC. Encoded protein: CASSLGPSSYNEQFF.

This clone was seen a few times. The chain uses TRBV10-3 and TRBJ1-1, with D tentatively TRBD1 (5 bases). Germline V lookup: CDR1 ENHRY, CDR2 SYGVKD. The CDR3 is made up of 13 amino acids. V dropped 6 bases and J dropped 8 bases, with 16 bases sitting between them. The CDR3 region is CAIRRDDQTEAFF. The CDR3 DNA reads TGTGCCATCAGGCGGGACGACCAGACCGAAGCTTTCTTT.